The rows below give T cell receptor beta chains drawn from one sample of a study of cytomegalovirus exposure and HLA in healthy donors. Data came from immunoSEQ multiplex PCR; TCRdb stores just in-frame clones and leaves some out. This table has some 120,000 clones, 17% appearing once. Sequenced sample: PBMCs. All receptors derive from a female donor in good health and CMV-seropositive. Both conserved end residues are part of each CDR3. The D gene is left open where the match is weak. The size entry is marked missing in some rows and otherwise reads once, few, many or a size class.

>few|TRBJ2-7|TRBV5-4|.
CASSLPEATTYEQYF
TGTGCCAGCAGCTTGCCGGAGGCCACCACCTACGAGCAGTACTTC
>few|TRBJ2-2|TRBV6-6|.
CASRFQNTGELFF
TGTGCCAGCAGGTTCCAGAACACCGGGGAGCTGTTTTTT
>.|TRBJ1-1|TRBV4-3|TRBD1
CASSQDGTGDWNTEAFF
TGCGCCAGCAGTCAAGATGGTACAGGGGACTGGAACACTGAAGCTTTCTTT
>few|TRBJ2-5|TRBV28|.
CASGGDGQETQYF
TGTGCCAGCGGCGGGGACGGTCAAGAGACCCAGTACTTC
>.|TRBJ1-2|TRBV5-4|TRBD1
CASRKDRAIYGYTF
TGTGCCAGCAGGAAGGACAGGGCAATCTATGGCTACACCTTC
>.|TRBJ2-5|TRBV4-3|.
CASSQGWGPQETQYF
TGCGCCAGCAGCCAAGGCTGGGGGCCACAAGAGACCCAGTACTTC
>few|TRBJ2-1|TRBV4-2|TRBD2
CASSPSPSGSGEQFF
TGTGCCAGCAGCCCCTCTCCTAGCGGGAGTGGTGAGCAGTTCTTC
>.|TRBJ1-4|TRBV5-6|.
CASSWGPQATNEKLFF
TGTGCCAGCAGCTGGGGGCCACAGGCAACTAATGAAAAACTGTTTTTT
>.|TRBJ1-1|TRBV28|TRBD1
CASSFPTDRGDTEAFF
TGTGCCAGCAGTTTCCCGACCGACAGGGGGGACACTGAAGCTTTCTTT
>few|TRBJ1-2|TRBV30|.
CAWSVGRGNYGYTF
TGTGCCTGGAGTGTGGGTCGAGGGAACTATGGCTACACCTTC
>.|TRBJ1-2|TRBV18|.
CASSLSPGEANYGYTF
TGTGCCAGCTCGCTTTCCCCCGGGGAAGCTAACTATGGCTACACCTTC
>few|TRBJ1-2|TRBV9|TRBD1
CASSLVGQGNYGYTF
TGTGCCAGCAGCCTCGTGGGACAGGGGAACTATGGCTACACCTTC
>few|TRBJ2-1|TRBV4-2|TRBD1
CASSQETGSYEQFF
TGTGCCAGCAGCCAAGAGACAGGGAGCTATGAGCAGTTCTTC
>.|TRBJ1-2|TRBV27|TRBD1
CASRGQGLQTNDGYTF
TGTGCCAGCAGGGGACAGGGGCTACAAACGAACGATGGCTACACCTTC
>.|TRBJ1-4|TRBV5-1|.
CASSFSGSPFNEKLFF
TGCGCCAGCAGCTTCAGTGGGAGCCCCTTTAATGAAAAACTGTTTTTT
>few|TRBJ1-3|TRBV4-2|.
CASSQDAVAGNTIYF
TGTGCCAGCAGCCAAGACGCTGTCGCGGGAAACACCATATATTTT
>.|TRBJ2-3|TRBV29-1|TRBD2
CSVVRVGGEGDTQYF
TGCAGCGTTGTTCGGGTCGGGGGGGAGGGAGATACGCAGTATTTT
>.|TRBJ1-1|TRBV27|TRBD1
CASRGIRQGISRDTEAFF
TGTGCCAGCAGGGGGATAAGACAGGGAATTTCGCGGGACACTGAAGCTTTCTTT
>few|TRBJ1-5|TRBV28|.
CASVGENQPQHF
TGTGCCAGCGTCGGGGAGAATCAGCCCCAGCATTTT
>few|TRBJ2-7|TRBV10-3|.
CAISEWQGSDEQYF
TGTGCCATCAGTGAGTGGCAGGGTAGTGACGAGCAGTACTTC
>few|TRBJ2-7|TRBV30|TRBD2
CAWSRGTSGAHEQYF
TGTGCCTGGAGCCGCGGGACTAGCGGAGCTCACGAGCAGTACTTC
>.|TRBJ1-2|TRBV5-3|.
CARSFYGVGVCGYTF
TGTGCCAGAAGCTTTTATGGGGTCGGGGTCTGTGGCTACACCTTC
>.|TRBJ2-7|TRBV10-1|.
CARARFGRSAYEQYF
TGCGCCAGAGCGAGATTCGGTAGGAGTGCCTACGAGCAGTACTTC
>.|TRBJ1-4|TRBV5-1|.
CASSVGLPNEKLFF
TGCGCCAGCAGCGTGGGACTGCCAAATGAAAAACTGTTTTTT
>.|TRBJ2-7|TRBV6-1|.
CASSISQGLLGEQYF
TGTGCCAGCAGTATTTCACAGGGCCTGCTCGGCGAGCAGTACTTC
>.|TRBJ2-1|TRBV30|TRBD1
CAWAGGSEQFF
TGTGCCTGGGCAGGGGGTAGTGAGCAGTTCTTC
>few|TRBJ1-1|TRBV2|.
CASSTGNTEAFF
TGTGCCAGCAGTACAGGTAACACTGAAGCTTTCTTT
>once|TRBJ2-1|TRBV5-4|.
CASSLGGSGYNEQFF
TGTGCCAGCAGCTTGGGCGGGTCGGGGTACAATGAGCAGTTCTTC
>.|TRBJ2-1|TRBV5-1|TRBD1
CASSPWAEWAGGSREQFF
TGCGCCAGCAGCCCCTGGGCTGAATGGGCAGGGGGCTCCCGGGAGCAGTTCTTC
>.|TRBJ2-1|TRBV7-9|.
CASSWERHEQFF
TGTGCCAGCAGCTGGGAGCGGCATGAGCAGTTCTTC
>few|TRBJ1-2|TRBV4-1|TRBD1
CASSPGQGSSRGGYTF
TGCGCCAGCAGCCCGGGACAGGGGAGCTCTCGAGGTGGCTACACCTTC
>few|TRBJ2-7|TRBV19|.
CASSISRGSRYEQYF
TGTGCCAGTAGTATTTCGCGGGGTAGTCGCTACGAGCAGTACTTC